Below are 5 T cell receptor beta chains sequenced from a single sample in a study of CD8+ T cells in alopecia areata. RNA was isolated and reverse transcribed to cDNA, the sequencing template. Measured with immunoSEQ multiplex PCR; TCRdb has only the in-frame clones, and not every one. The sample has more than 90,000 clones, about 61% seen once. Treatment meaning: oral pan-JAK inhibitor, 5-10 mg twice daily. Sequencing was performed on CD8+ T cells sorted from blood, taken at week 4, from a patient treated with tofacitinib. The source is a human donor with alopecia areata.

This clone was recorded a few times. The rearrangement uses TRBV25-1 and TRBJ2-7, with 9 positions matching TRBD2. Germline V lookup: CDR1 MGHDK, CDR2 SYGVNS. V lost 3 bases to trimming and J lost 0 bases; unmatched junction nucleotides: 3. The CDR3 has 15 amino acids. The CDR3: CASSETSGSSYEQYF. In DNA form, the CDR3 reads TGTGCCAGCAGTGAGACTAGCGGAAGCTCCTACGAGCAGTACTTC.

This clone was detected only once. The chain has TRBV7-9 and TRBJ1-2; TRBD1 is a possible D gene (6 bases). The CDR3 loop spans 16 amino acids. In germline, CDR1 is SEHNR, CDR2 FQNEAQ (reference sequence). Trimming pared 5 bases from V and 4 bases from J, leaving 20 bases between. CDR3 DNA: TGTGCCAGCAGCCCCCCGGGGGCGTACGTAGGCTATGGCTACACCTTC. This translates into CASSPPGAYVGYGYTF.

J is TRBJ2-1 and V is TRBV29-1; the match to TRBD2 covers 11 bases. Per germline, CDR1 SQVTM and CDR2 ANQGSEA. This CDR3 region has 14 residues. The junction had 0 bases not matched to a gene; V was cut back by 3 bases and J by 2 bases. This CDR3 reads CSVETSGAYNEQFF. The CDR3 DNA reads TGCAGCGTTGAGACTAGCGGGGCCTACAATGAGCAGTTCTTC.

This chain links TRBV7-9 with TRBJ2-1; TRBD1 agrees at 7 bases. Unmatched junction bases numbered 9, after V lost 5 bases and J lost 5 bases. CDR1 SEHNR and CDR2 FQNEAQ come from the germline V gene (reference sequence). This CDR3 is 15 amino acids long. CDR3 in amino acids: CASSPRDRQNNEQFF. The CDR3 DNA sequence: TGTGCCAGCAGCCCCCGGGACAGACAAAACAATGAGCAGTTCTTC.

V gene TRBV19 combines with J gene TRBJ1-1; D is undetermined. This CDR3 is built from 15 residues. V shed 1 base and J shed 0 bases, with 9 bases lying between them. CDR1 and CDR2 from the germline V gene are LNHDA and SQIVND (reference sequence). CDR3 protein: CASSIVQAVNTEAFF. The DNA of the CDR3 is TGTGCCAGTAGTATAGTCCAGGCGGTGAACACTGAAGCTTTCTTT. Looking up the rest from reference TRBV19 and TRBJ1-1 gives the full variable domain: DGGITQSPKYLFRKEGQNVTLSCEQNLNHDAMYWYRQDPGQGLRLIYYSQIVNDFQKGDIAEGYSVSREKKESFPLTVTSAQKNPTAFYLCASSIVQAVNTEAFFGQGTRLTVV.